This is a list of T cell receptor beta chains from one sample in a study of blood T cell repertoires in COVID-19. Sequencing used immunoSEQ multiplex PCR; TCRdb keeps in-frame clones, though not all of them. The table lists about 200,000 clones, around nine tenths of them singletons. The sample taken for sequencing was peripheral blood. All receptors derive from a man between 60 and 70 years old who had recovered from COVID-19. Each CDR3 is given with its conserved first and last residue. The order of the fields is J gene, clone size, V gene, D gene, CDR3 protein, CDR3 DNA. The D gene is left open where the match is weak. Not every row has a clone size; where given, it reads once, few, many or a size class.

>TRBJ1-4|-|TRBV28|-
CASSSPAAANEKLFF
TGTGCCAGCAGTTCCCCGGCCGCGGCGAATGAAAAACTGTTTTTT
>TRBJ1-4|-|TRBV5-1|-
CASSLAAGLEEKLFF
TGCGCCAGCAGCTTGGCCGCGGGTCTGGAGGAAAAACTGTTTTTT
>TRBJ1-4|-|TRBV12-3/TRBV12-4|TRBD1
CASSPTLGTGWFF
TGTGCCAGCAGTCCCACCCTGGGGACAGGGTGGTTTTTT
>TRBJ2-3|-|TRBV5-1|-
CASSLYRTTSTDTQYF
TGCGCCAGCAGCTTGTACAGGACAACTAGCACAGATACGCAGTATTTT
>TRBJ1-2|-|TRBV27|-
CASSPEANYGYTF
TGTGCCAGCAGCCCGGAGGCTAACTATGGCTACACCTTC
>TRBJ2-1|-|TRBV28|-
CASSFIFLGSGSYNEQFF
TGTGCCAGCAGTTTTATCTTTTTGGGTAGCGGCTCCTACAATGAGCAGTTCTTC
>TRBJ1-4|-|TRBV7-3|-
CASSPGPSRRAPATNEKLFF
TGTGCCAGCAGCCCCGGCCCATCGCGGAGGGCTCCGGCAACTAATGAAAAACTGTTTTTT
>TRBJ2-2|once|TRBV6-2/TRBV6-3|TRBD2
CASSSRGKSNTGELFF
TGTGCCAGCAGCTCGCGGGGGAAATCGAACACCGGGGAGCTGTTTTTT
>TRBJ2-4|-|TRBV6-6|TRBD1
CASSPRQGMDIQYF
TGTGCCAGCAGCCCCAGACAGGGGATGGACATTCAGTACTTC
>TRBJ2-5|-|TRBV6-6|TRBD1
CASSFTGVQETQYF
TGTGCCAGCAGTTTTACAGGGGTGCAAGAGACCCAGTACTTC
>TRBJ2-7|-|TRBV6-5|TRBD1
CASSLDRAPYEQYF
TGTGCCAGCAGTTTGGACAGGGCACCCTACGAGCAGTACTTC
>TRBJ2-1|-|TRBV4-1|TRBD2
CASSQASGGAYNEQFF
TGCGCCAGCAGCCAAGCTAGCGGGGGGGCGTACAATGAGCAGTTCTTC
>TRBJ2-1|-|TRBV5-4|TRBD2
CASSLASGGRRSNEQFF
TGTGCCAGCAGCTTGGCATCCGGCGGGAGGAGAAGCAATGAGCAGTTCTTC
>TRBJ1-4|-|TRBV5-1|TRBD1
CASSYGQGGEKLFF
TGCGCCAGCAGCTACGGACAGGGCGGGGAAAAACTGTTTTTT
>TRBJ1-5|-|TRBV3-1/TRBV3-2|TRBD1
CASSQGVQGNQPQHF
TGTGCCAGCAGCCAAGGGGTACAGGGGAATCAGCCCCAGCATTTT
>TRBJ2-1|-|TRBV6-4|TRBD2
CASSGSGRAGEQFF
TGTGCCAGCAGTGGTAGCGGGAGGGCCGGTGAGCAGTTCTTC
>TRBJ2-4|-|TRBV25-1|TRBD2
CASRSGGQNIQYF
TGTGCCAGCCGGAGCGGGGGGCAAAACATTCAGTACTTC
>TRBJ2-7|once|TRBV18|-
CASSPSSYEQYF
TGTGCCAGCTCACCATCATCCTACGAGCAGTACTTC
>TRBJ2-7|-|TRBV23-1|TRBD1
CASSQYGTGKPYEQYF
TGCGCCAGCAGTCAATATGGGACAGGTAAACCCTACGAGCAGTACTTC
>TRBJ1-5|-|TRBV27|-
CASSLYDRNQPQHF
TGTGCCAGCAGTCTATACGATCGGAATCAGCCCCAGCATTTT
>TRBJ2-7|-|TRBV10-3|-
CAISERSGSSYEQYF
TGTGCCATCAGTGAGAGGTCGGGGAGCTCCTACGAGCAGTACTTC
>TRBJ2-1|-|TRBV7-2|-
CASSLRGRAGSSYNEQFF
TGTGCCAGCAGCCTCCGGGGGCGAGCGGGGAGCTCCTACAATGAGCAGTTCTTC
>TRBJ2-1|once|TRBV11-3|-
CASSRDNYNEQFF
TGTGCCAGCAGCCGGGACAACTACAATGAGCAGTTCTTC
>TRBJ1-1|-|TRBV9|-
CASSPEPRDTEAFF
TGTGCCAGCAGCCCAGAACCCAGGGACACTGAAGCTTTCTTT
>TRBJ2-1|-|TRBV5-1|-
CASSLGAITSYNEQFF
TGCGCCAGCAGCTTGGGGGCCATAACCTCCTACAATGAGCAGTTCTTC
>TRBJ1-1|-|TRBV7-2|-
CASSGQLNTEAFF
TGTGCCAGCAGCGGGCAGCTGAACACTGAAGCTTTCTTT
>TRBJ2-7|-|TRBV6-4|-
CASSGEWAEQYF
TGTGCCAGCAGTGGCGAATGGGCCGAGCAGTACTTC
>TRBJ1-1|-|TRBV10-1|TRBD1
CASSESKGARTEAFF
TGCGCCAGCAGTGAGTCGAAGGGGGCGCGTACTGAAGCTTTCTTT
>TRBJ2-2|-|TRBV3-1/TRBV3-2|-
CASSPGTFTGELFF
TGTGCCAGCAGCCCAGGGACATTCACCGGGGAGCTGTTTTTT
>TRBJ2-3|-|TRBV5-1|-
CASSFWERSTDTQYF
TGCGCCAGCAGCTTCTGGGAGCGGAGCACAGATACGCAGTATTTT
>TRBJ1-5|-|TRBV28|-
CASSSRDQPQHF
TGTGCCAGCAGTTCCCGAGATCAGCCCCAGCATTTT
>TRBJ2-7|-|TRBV5-4|-
CASSPAATSHHEQYF
TGTGCCAGCAGCCCAGCGGCTACAAGTCACCACGAGCAGTACTTC
>TRBJ2-6|-|TRBV5-1|-
CASRRQETSGANVLTF
TGCGCCAGCAGGAGACAGGAAACCTCTGGGGCCAACGTCCTGACTTTC
>TRBJ1-2|-|TRBV10-3|TRBD1
CAILVDRAGYGYTF
TGTGCCATCCTTGTGGACAGGGCAGGCTATGGCTACACCTTC
>TRBJ1-5|few|TRBV21-1|-
CARRSIGGDNQPQHF
TGTGCCAGAAGGTCTATCGGGGGGGACAATCAGCCCCAGCATTTT
>TRBJ2-1|-|TRBV5-4|TRBD2
CASSKTSGTHNEQFF
TGTGCCAGCAGCAAGACTAGCGGGACTCACAATGAGCAGTTCTTC
>TRBJ2-1|-|TRBV7-8|TRBD1
CASSQRDRGNYNEQFF
TGTGCCAGCAGCCAAAGAGACAGGGGCAACTACAATGAGCAGTTCTTC
>TRBJ1-2|-|TRBV5-1|-
CASSWDLNYGYTF
TGCGCCAGCAGCTGGGACTTAAACTATGGCTACACCTTC
>TRBJ1-4|-|TRBV5-6|-
CASSLSGRNEKLFF
TGTGCCAGCAGCTTGTCCGGGAGAAATGAAAAACTGTTTTTT
>TRBJ1-3|-|TRBV28|-
CASSPPRGSGNTIYF
TGTGCCAGCAGTCCGCCCCGGGGCTCTGGAAACACCATATATTTT
>TRBJ2-3|-|TRBV24-1|TRBD1
CATSTPGRGTDTQYF
TGTGCCACCAGTACCCCCGGCAGGGGGACAGATACGCAGTATTTT
>TRBJ2-7|few|TRBV4-2|-
CASSQEAGGRIYEQYF
TGTGCCAGCAGCCAAGAGGCAGGGGGGCGGATCTACGAGCAGTACTTC
>TRBJ2-7|-|TRBV28|-
CASTDSSSYEQYF
TGTGCCAGCACCGACAGTTCCTCCTACGAGCAGTACTTC
>TRBJ1-6|-|TRBV4-1|TRBD1
CASSQDQDRGFSYNSPLHF
TGCGCCAGCAGCCAAGATCAGGACAGGGGGTTCTCCTATAATTCACCCCTCCACTTT
>TRBJ2-3|-|TRBV7-2|-
CASSLEPPGRGTDTQYF
TGTGCCAGCAGCTTAGAGCCCCCGGGTAGGGGTACAGATACGCAGTATTTT
>TRBJ1-4|-|TRBV29-1|TRBD1
CSVVGTGSLKNEKLFF
TGCAGCGTTGTCGGGACAGGGAGTTTAAAGAATGAAAAACTGTTTTTT
>TRBJ1-1|-|TRBV10-3|-
CAISDMVANTEAFF
TGTGCCATCAGTGATATGGTGGCGAACACTGAAGCTTTCTTT
>TRBJ2-7|-|TRBV5-5|TRBD1
CASSLEGDRVGEQYF
TGTGCCAGCAGCTTGGAGGGTGACAGGGTAGGGGAGCAGTACTTC
>TRBJ1-4|-|TRBV19|TRBD1
CASSFTGTGGPANEKLFF
TGTGCCAGTAGTTTCACCGGGACAGGGGGCCCTGCTAATGAAAAACTGTTTTTT
>TRBJ1-3|-|TRBV5-1|-
CASSKLGQAIDLNTIYF
TGCGCCAGCAGCAAGTTGGGGCAGGCAATCGATCTTAACACCATATATTTT
>TRBJ2-3|-|TRBV20-1|-
CSEGGTDTQYF
TGCAGTGAGGGGGGGACAGATACGCAGTATTTT
>TRBJ1-1|-|TRBV7-9|-
CASRIEGNTEAFF
TGTGCCAGCAGGATCGAGGGGAACACTGAAGCTTTCTTT
>TRBJ2-2|-|TRBV11-3|TRBD1
CASSPRDRGNPGELFF
TGTGCCAGCAGCCCCCGGGACAGGGGGAATCCCGGGGAGCTGTTTTTT
>TRBJ1-2|-|TRBV7-9|-
CASTLGGYGYTF
TGTGCCAGCACCCTAGGAGGCTATGGCTACACCTTC
>TRBJ2-3|-|TRBV7-2|TRBD1
CASSLVTGRTDTQYF
TGTGCCAGCAGCTTAGTGACAGGGCGCACAGATACGCAGTATTTT